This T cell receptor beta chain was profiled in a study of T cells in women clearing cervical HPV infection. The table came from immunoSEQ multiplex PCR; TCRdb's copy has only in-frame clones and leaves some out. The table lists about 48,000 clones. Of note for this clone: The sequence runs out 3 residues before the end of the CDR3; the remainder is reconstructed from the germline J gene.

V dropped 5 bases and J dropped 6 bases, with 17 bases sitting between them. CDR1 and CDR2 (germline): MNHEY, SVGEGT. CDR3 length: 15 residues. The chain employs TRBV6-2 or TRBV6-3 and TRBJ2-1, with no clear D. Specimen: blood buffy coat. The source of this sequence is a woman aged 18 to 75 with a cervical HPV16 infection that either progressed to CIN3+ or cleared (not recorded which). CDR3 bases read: TGTGCCAGCAGTCCCGCCGCTTCTTCACTCAATGAG. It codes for CASSPAASSLNE. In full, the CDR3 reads CASSPAASSLNEQFF.